This T cell receptor (beta chain) was observed in a study of glioma-infiltrating T cells after dendritic cell vaccination. This clone was seen a handful of times. Trimming cost V 2 bases and J 2 bases; bases outside gene matches: 0. CDR3 length: 15 residues. Germline assignment: CDR1 LNHNV and CDR2 YYDKDF (reference sequence). Profiling relied on immunoSEQ multiplex PCR, and the TCRdb table lists in-frame clones only, not all of them. The table records almost 65,000 clones, approximately 78% of them present only once. The sequences come from blood, collected before dendritic cell vaccination. The receptor was isolated from a human donor with glioblastoma. The chain carries TRBV15 and TRBJ2-1, with 10 bases lining up with TRBD2. DNA for the CDR3: TGTGCCACCAGCAGAAGCGGGGGGGCCTACAATGAGCAGTTCTTC. This sequence encodes CATSRSGGAYNEQFF. Filled out from reference TRBV15 and TRBJ2-1, the complete variable domain reads DAMVIQNPRYQVTQFGKPVTLSCSQTLNHNVMYWYQQKSSQAPKLLFHYYDKDFNNEADTPDNFQSRRPNTSFCFLDIRSPGLGDTAMYLCATSRSGGAYNEQFFGPGTRLTVL.